Below, 18 T cell receptor beta chains from the same sample are listed, as sequenced in a study of human T cells and chemical hapten exposure. A single record per CDR3 protein comes from TCRdb applying MiXCR to the 5' RACE reads. The sample gives under 150,000 distinct CDR3 sequences, more than 15% of which show up once; 2.8% is in the top ten. Whole blood that had not been fractionated was the source of extracted total RNA. The receptors stem from a human donor in good health.

This clonotype has only a few counts. V gene TRBV7-2 combines with J gene TRBJ2-3, with 12 bases fitting TRBD2. Per the germline V gene, CDR1 is SGHTA and CDR2 is FQGNSA. The CDR3 runs 15 residues. Trimming removed 5 bases from V and 3 bases from J; junction bases left unmatched: 3. The CDR3: CASSKGLAGTDTQYF. The CDR3 DNA reads as TGTGCCAGCAGCAAAGGACTAGCGGGGACAGATACGCAGTATTTT. The full variable domain, in which reference TRBV7-2 and TRBJ2-3 provide the parts outside the CDR3, is GAGVSQSPSNKVTEKGKDVELRCDPISGHTALYWYRQSLGQGLEFLIYFQGNSAPDKSGLPSDRFSAERTGGSVSTLTIQRTQQEDSAVYLCASSKGLAGTDTQYFGPGTRLTVL.

V gene TRBV6-5 combines with J gene TRBJ2-2; 14 positions agree with TRBD2. CDR1 MNHEY and CDR2 SVGAGI come from the germline V gene. Trimming at V came to 1 base and at J to 7 bases, leaving 5 bases not matched to a gene. There are 17 residues in the CDR3. In DNA form, the CDR3 reads TGTGCCAGCAGTTACTTTGGACTAGCGGGAGGAATCGGGGAGCTGTTTTTT. This encodes CASSYFGLAGGIGELFF.

This clonotype was seen a few times. The chain carries TRBV29-1 and TRBJ2-7; weak D call: TRBD2 (6 bases). V was cut by 7 bases and J by 2 bases, with 15 bases left in between. The germline V gene encodes CDR1 SQVTM and CDR2 ANQGSEA. The CDR3 sequence is 13 residues long. Written as DNA, the CDR3 is TGCAGCGCGGAGGGAGTTATGGCCTACGAGCAGTACTTC. It is translated as CSAEGVMAYEQYF.

This clonotype has a handful of counts. Written as DNA, the CDR3 is TGTGCCAGCCTCGGACAGGAAGAAGAGACCCAGTACTTC. Its translation: CASLGQEEETQYF. The genes are TRBV28 and TRBJ2-5; 7 nucleotides match TRBD1. This CDR3 contains 13 residues. Germline assignment: CDR1 MDHEN and CDR2 SYDVKM. V shed 8 bases, J shed 3 bases, and the junction held 6 bases outside the gene matches.

This clonotype was found a few times. The V call is TRBV6-5, the J call TRBJ2-4; TRBD2 matches at 9 bases. Germline V gene sequence: CDR1 MNHEY, CDR2 SVGAGI. There are 16 residues in the CDR3. V shed 6 bases, J shed 1 base, and the junction held 7 bases outside the gene matches. The CDR3 is CASRSLAGGAKNIQYF. CDR3 DNA sequence: TGTGCCAGCAGGAGTTTGGCGGGAGGGGCCAAAAACATTCAGTACTTC.

The rearrangement joins TRBV6-4 to TRBJ2-3; 10 positions match TRBD2. The J segment lost 2 bases and the V segment lost 4 bases, leaving 3 bases of the junction unmatched. Germline values: CDR1 MRHNA, CDR2 SNTAGT. The CDR3 has 15 amino acids. The CDR3 region is CASSVTSGPTDTQYF. The DNA for the CDR3 is TGTGCCAGCAGTGTGACTAGCGGGCCCACAGATACGCAGTATTTT.

The chain is built from TRBV28 and TRBJ1-2; 7 positions match TRBD1. V shed 6 bases and J 3 bases; nucleotides not matched to a gene: 7. Germline V lookup: CDR1 MDHEN, CDR2 SYDVKM. CDR3 length: 14 amino acids. The CDR3 region has the DNA TGTGCCAGCAGGAGGGGGCAGGGGGACTATGGCTACACCTTC. Translated: CASRRGQGDYGYTF.

The table lists this clonotype with a few counts. The gene calls are TRBV4-1 and TRBJ2-5, with 7 bases matching TRBD2. CDR3 length equals 21 residues. Unmatched junction bases numbered 23, after V lost 1 base and J lost 3 bases. From germline, CDR1 is MGHRA and CDR2 YSYEKL. CDR3 sequence (DNA): TGCGCCAGCAGCCAAGTGGGACGTGGACTAGTTGGGCCTCGGAGTGAAGAGACCCAGTACTTC. This gives the protein CASSQVGRGLVGPRSEETQYF.

The V call is TRBV20-1, the J call TRBJ1-4, with a possible D match to TRBD1 (5 bases). Germline V gives CDR1 DFQATT, CDR2 SNEGSKA (reference sequence). The CDR3 is 14 residues long. V dropped 1 base and J dropped 1 base, with 7 bases sitting between them. The DNA for the CDR3 is TGCAGTGCTAGAGGGGGGGGAACTAATGAAAAACTGTTTTTT. Translation gives CSARGGGTNEKLFF.

This clonotype was picked up a small number of times. The genes are TRBV28 and TRBJ2-3; perhaps TRBD2 as D (6 bases). Per the germline V gene, CDR1 is MDHEN and CDR2 is SYDVKM. V was cut by 1 base and J by 6 bases, with 11 bases left in between. The CDR3 spans 14 residues. The CDR3 is CASSLLRGEDTQYF. The CDR3, as DNA: TGTGCCAGCAGTTTATTGCGGGGAGAGGATACGCAGTATTTT.

CDR3 residues: CASITGDRNTGELFF. The CDR3 DNA reads as TGTGCCAGCATCACAGGGGATAGGAACACCGGGGAGCTGTTTTTT. This chain uses TRBV6-6 with TRBJ2-2; 7 nucleotides align to TRBD1. V trimming: 7 bases; J trimming: 1 base; junction bases outside the gene matches: 6. Germline V gene sequence: CDR1 MNHNY, CDR2 SVGAGI (reference sequence). The CDR3 spans 15 residues.

This clonotype was counted many times. The chain has TRBV4-2 and TRBJ1-4; possible D gene TRBD1, 5 bases. CDR3 length: 14 amino acids. V was shortened by 5 bases and J by 4 bases, with 11 bases between the two germline ends. From germline, CDR1 is LGHNA and CDR2 YNFKEQ. The CDR3 region is CASSTRQNNEKLFF. The DNA of the CDR3 is TGTGCCAGCAGCACCCGACAGAATAATGAAAAACTGTTTTTT.

This chain connects TRBV18 to TRBJ1-1, with D unclear. The V end was cut by 4 bases, the J end by 10 bases, with 16 bases between. Looked up from germline, CDR1 is KGHSH and CDR2 is LQKENI. The CDR3 runs to 13 residues. CDR3 sequence: CASSLTGSSGAFF. DNA of the CDR3: TGTGCCAGCTCACTGACGGGATCTTCGGGAGCTTTCTTT.

This clonotype was counted a few times. The chain has TRBV28 and TRBJ2-1; tentative D call: TRBD2 (6 bases). CDR1 and CDR2 from the germline V gene are MDHEN and SYDVKM. The CDR3 is 13 residues long. V gave up 10 bases and J gave up 12 bases, with 22 bases separating them. CDR3 sequence (DNA): TGTGCCACCGGACCGGGGGTCCCCCCCGGGCAGTTCTTC. Protein product: CATGPGVPPGQFF.

V and J are TRBV28 and TRBJ2-3, with 11 bases identical to TRBD2. CDR1 is MDHEN, CDR2 SYDVKM, per germline. The CDR3 is made up of 14 amino acids. V trimming: 8 bases; J trimming: 6 bases; junction bases outside the gene matches: 7. The DNA for the CDR3 is TGTGCCAGCGGGGGGACTAGCGGAAGGGATACGCAGTATTTT. Residues: CASGGTSGRDTQYF.

CDR3 sequence reads: CASSDLFTDTQYF. In nucleotides, the CDR3 is TGTGCCAGCAGTGACCTATTCACAGATACGCAGTATTTT. The chain is built from TRBV2 and TRBJ2-3; no definite D call. The CDR3 is made up of 13 amino acids. The germline V gene has CDR1 SNHLY and CDR2 FYNNEI. The V and J ends lost 3 bases and 2 bases respectively, with 6 bases between them.

As regards this clonotype: The CDR3 does not end in the conserved phenylalanine or tryptophan, so this is likely a read error. Because the CDR3's place on the DNA is in doubt, the DNA is left out and the CDR3 is given as listed by TCRdb. The chain has TRBV28 and TRBJ2-1. CDR1 is MDHEN, CDR2 SYDVKM, per germline. The CDR3 spans 12 amino acids, including both terminal residues. CDR3 sequence: CASSQVRFVVFI.

The chain joins TRBV6-2 or TRBV6-3 to TRBJ1-2; D is possibly TRBD1 (5 bases). Trimming removed 0 bases from V and 8 bases from J, with 13 bases in between. Germline lookup yields CDR1 MNHEY and CDR2 SVGEGT. The CDR3 spans 14 residues. CDR3 DNA sequence: TGTGCCAGCAGTTACTCTGGACAAGTTTACGGCTACACCTTC. Residues: CASSYSGQVYGYTF.